This T cell receptor beta chain is from a study of shared clonotypes between healthy human individuals. Overall study results and limits: The study found about 5% of naive CD4 clonotypes shared across several donors. A reduction in generation probabilities was seen for non-shared clonotypes relative to those shared by all four donors.

The data were produced by immunoSEQ multiplex PCR, yet TCRdb's version contains in-frame clones alone and is incomplete. The repertoire holds hundreds of thousands of clones, with around 67% as singletons. About this clone: Antigen unknown.

Trimming cost V 6 bases and J 0 bases, with 13 bases left between them. Germline V gene data show CDR1 as MNHNY and CDR2 as SVGAGI (reference sequence). The CDR3 sequence is 15 residues long. This sequence originates from a woman aged 25 to 39 in good health. The specimen sequenced was memory CD4+ T cells sorted from blood. The subset is: CD45RA-negative fraction. The chain joins TRBV6-6 to TRBJ2-3; no firm D call. CDR3 sequence reads: CASRRLDTSTDTQYF. CDR3 nucleotide sequence: TGTGCCAGCAGGCGATTAGATACCAGCACAGATACGCAGTATTTT.